This T cell receptor (beta chain) was observed in a study of shared clonotypes between healthy human individuals. Study-level background: Plates per donor: three CD4 naive, three CD4 memory, two CD8 naive, one CD8 memory.

The study, taken as a whole, reports: Despite large depth, rarefaction showed incomplete sorted-subset sequencing. Memory subsets had estimated richness that was generally smaller than that of naive subsets.

Only in-frame clones appear in the TCRdb table, and some are missing; sequencing was by immunoSEQ multiplex PCR. Of some 2.3 million clones listed, roughly 93% are singletons. Investigators divided CD4+ cells into CD45RA+ naive and CD45RA-negative memory subsets. Concerning this clone: Its antigen is currently unknown.

The sample consisted of naive CD4+ T cells from PBMCs. Specified subset: CD45RA+ positively selected. The sequence came from a man between 18 and 35 years old in good health. Some clones in this sample may be carry-over from other donors' samples.

As DNA, the CDR3 is TGTGCCAGCAGCGTGACCCCGGGACTAGCGGACCACGAGCAGTACTTC. The encoded protein is CASSVTPGLADHEQYF. This rearrangement joins TRBV9 to TRBJ2-7; TRBD2 matches 11 bases. The V gene's germline CDR1 is SGDLS and CDR2 YYNGEE. J was trimmed by 5 bases and V by 2 bases; bases with no gene match: 9. This CDR3 has 16 residues.